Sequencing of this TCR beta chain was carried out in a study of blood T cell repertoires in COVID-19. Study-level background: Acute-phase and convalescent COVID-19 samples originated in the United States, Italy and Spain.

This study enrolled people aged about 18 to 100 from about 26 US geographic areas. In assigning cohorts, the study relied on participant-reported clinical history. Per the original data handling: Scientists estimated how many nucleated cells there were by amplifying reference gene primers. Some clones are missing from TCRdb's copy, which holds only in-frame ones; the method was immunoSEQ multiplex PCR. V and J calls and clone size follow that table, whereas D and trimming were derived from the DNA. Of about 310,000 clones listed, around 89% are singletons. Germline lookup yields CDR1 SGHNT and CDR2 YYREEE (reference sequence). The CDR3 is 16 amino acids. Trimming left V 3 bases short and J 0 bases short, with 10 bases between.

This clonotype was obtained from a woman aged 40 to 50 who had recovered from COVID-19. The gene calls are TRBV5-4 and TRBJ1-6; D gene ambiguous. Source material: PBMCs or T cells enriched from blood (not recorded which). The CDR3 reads CASSSSTGSYNSPLHF. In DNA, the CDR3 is TGTGCCAGCAGCTCTAGTACGGGCTCCTATAATTCACCCCTCCACTTT.